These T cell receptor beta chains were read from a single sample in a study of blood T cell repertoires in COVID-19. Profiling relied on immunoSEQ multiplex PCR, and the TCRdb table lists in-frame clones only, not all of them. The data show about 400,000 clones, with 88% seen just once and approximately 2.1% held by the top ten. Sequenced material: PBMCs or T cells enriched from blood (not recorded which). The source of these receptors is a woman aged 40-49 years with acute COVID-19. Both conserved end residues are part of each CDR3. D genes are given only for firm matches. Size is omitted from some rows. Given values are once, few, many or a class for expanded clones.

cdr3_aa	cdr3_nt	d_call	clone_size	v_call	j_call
CASSRDTHGNTIYF	TGTGCCAGCAGTCGGGATACTCATGGAAACACCATATATTTT	NA	NA	TRBV6-5	TRBJ1-3
CASSADGRSNQPQHF	TGTGCCAGCAGTGCGGACGGGAGATCCAATCAGCCCCAGCATTTT	NA	NA	TRBV2	TRBJ1-5
CASSRDRAKPYNSPLHF	TGTGCCAGCAGCCGGGACAGGGCTAAACCCTATAATTCACCCCTCCACTTT	TRBD1	NA	TRBV2	TRBJ1-6
CASSLHRPLNTGELFF	TGTGCCAGCAGCTTACACAGACCCTTGAACACCGGGGAGCTGTTTTTT	NA	NA	TRBV7-9	TRBJ2-2
CASSLQGPNTGELFF	TGCGCCAGCAGCTTACAGGGGCCGAACACCGGGGAGCTGTTTTTT	TRBD1	NA	TRBV5-1	TRBJ2-2
CASSQGRGNTEAFF	TGTGCCAGCAGCCAGGGGAGGGGGAACACTGAAGCTTTCTTT	NA	NA	TRBV2	TRBJ1-1
CASLGTSSFSYEQYF	TGTGCCAGCCTAGGGACTTCGTCCTTCTCCTACGAGCAGTACTTC	NA	NA	TRBV2	TRBJ2-7
CASSFIKSFSPLHF	TGTGCCAGCAGCTTCATAAAGAGTTTTTCACCCCTCCACTTT	NA	few	TRBV11-2	TRBJ1-6
CASSPSVTSGNEQFF	TGTGCCAGCTCACCGAGCGTCACGTCAGGGAATGAGCAGTTCTTC	NA	NA	TRBV18	TRBJ2-1
CASRPGPGDSYEQYF	TGTGCCAGCAGACCGGGGCCGGGGGACTCCTACGAGCAGTACTTC	NA	once	TRBV5-5	TRBJ2-7
CASSEEGGNQPQHF	TGCGCCAGCAGCGAGGAGGGAGGGAATCAGCCCCAGCATTTT	NA	NA	TRBV5-1	TRBJ1-5
CASKGQADSYEQYF	TGTGCCAGCAAGGGACAGGCAGACTCCTACGAGCAGTACTTC	TRBD1	NA	TRBV6-5	TRBJ2-7
CASSQLGLSAGTEAFF	TGTGCCAGCAGCCAATTGGGACTTTCGGCGGGAACTGAAGCTTTCTTT	NA	NA	TRBV4-2	TRBJ1-1
CASSSNLGNIQYF	TGTGCCAGCAGTTCTAACCTCGGGAACATTCAGTACTTC	NA	NA	TRBV27	TRBJ2-4
CASSDTGQGAYNEQFF	TGTGCCAGCAGCGACACGGGACAGGGGGCCTACAATGAGCAGTTCTTC	TRBD1	medium-sized	TRBV7-9	TRBJ2-1
CASSLGVGYGYTF	TGCGCCAGCAGCTTAGGGGTAGGCTATGGCTACACCTTC	NA	NA	TRBV5-1	TRBJ1-2
CASSQARDTQYF	TGTGCCAGCAGCCAAGCTAGAGATACGCAGTATTTT	NA	NA	TRBV3-1/TRBV3-2	TRBJ2-3
CASSQEFHGGGYEQYF	TGTGCCAGCAGCCAAGAATTTCACGGGGGGGGCTACGAGCAGTACTTC	TRBD2	NA	TRBV4-2	TRBJ2-7
CASSEAFTGSYGYTF	TGTGCCAGCAGTGAAGCGTTTACAGGGTCCTATGGCTACACCTTC	NA	NA	TRBV6-1	TRBJ1-2
CASSPRSLAETQYF	TGTGCCAGCTCACCACGAAGTCTAGCGGAGACCCAGTACTTC	NA	NA	TRBV18	TRBJ2-5
CASSLVVTSGYNEQFF	TGTGCCAGCAGCTTAGTCGTGACTAGCGGATACAATGAGCAGTTCTTC	TRBD2	NA	TRBV7-9	TRBJ2-1
CASSQLGLAVPTDTQYF	TGCGCCAGCAGCCAACTGGGGCTAGCGGTTCCCACAGATACGCAGTATTTT	TRBD2	NA	TRBV4-1	TRBJ2-3
CASSVYRLDSPLHF	TGTGCCAGCAGTGTGTACCGACTGGATTCACCCCTCCACTTT	NA	NA	TRBV2	TRBJ1-6
CASSLEGGFQPQHF	TGTGCCAGCAGCTTGGAAGGAGGGTTCCAGCCCCAGCATTTT	NA	once	TRBV5-6	TRBJ1-5
CASSPGTGLDEQYF	TGTGCCAGCAGTCCCGGGACAGGGCTCGACGAGCAGTACTTC	TRBD1	NA	TRBV6-5	TRBJ2-7
CASSFPSGFGYTF	TGTGCCAGCAGTTTCCCATCAGGGTTCGGCTACACCTTC	NA	NA	TRBV27	TRBJ1-2
CASSTTGASTYGYTF	TGTGCCAGTAGTACGACAGGGGCCAGTACCTATGGCTACACCTTC	TRBD1	NA	TRBV19	TRBJ1-2
CASSPDREATNEKLFF	TGTGCCAGTAGTCCCGACAGGGAAGCAACTAATGAAAAACTGTTTTTT	TRBD1	NA	TRBV19	TRBJ1-4
CASRGSRGRYTEAFF	TGTGCCAGTAGGGGGAGTCGGGGGAGGTACACTGAAGCTTTCTTT	NA	NA	TRBV19	TRBJ1-1
CASSGGAPDTQYF	TGTGCCAGCAGCGGGGGGGCTCCAGATACGCAGTATTTT	NA	NA	TRBV11-3	TRBJ2-3
CASSIEQGRFYGYTF	TGTGCCAGTAGTATAGAACAGGGGAGATTCTATGGCTACACCTTC	TRBD1	NA	TRBV19	TRBJ1-2